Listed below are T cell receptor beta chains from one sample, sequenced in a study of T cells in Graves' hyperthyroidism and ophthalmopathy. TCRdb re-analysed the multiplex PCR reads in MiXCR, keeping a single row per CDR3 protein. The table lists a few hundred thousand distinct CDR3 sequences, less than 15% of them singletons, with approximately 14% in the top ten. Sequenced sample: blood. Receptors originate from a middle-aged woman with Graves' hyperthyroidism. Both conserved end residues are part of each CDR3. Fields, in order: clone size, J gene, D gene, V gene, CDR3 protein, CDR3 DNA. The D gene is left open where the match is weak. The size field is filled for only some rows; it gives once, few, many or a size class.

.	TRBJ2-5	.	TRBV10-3	CAISGGIGMETQYF	TGTGCCATCAGCGGAGGGATAGGGATGGAGACCCAGTACTTC
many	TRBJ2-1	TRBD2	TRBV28	CASSNSGLSYNEQFF	TGTGCCAGCAGTAATAGCGGGCTCTCCTACAATGAGCAGTTCTTC
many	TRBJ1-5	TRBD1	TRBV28	CASRDRARSNQPQHF	TGTGCCAGCAGGGACAGGGCTCGGAGCAATCAGCCCCAGCATTTT
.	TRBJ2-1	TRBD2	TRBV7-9	CASSSLIAGEAYNEQFF	TGTGCCAGCAGCTCCCTTATAGCGGGAGAGGCCTACAATGAGCAGTTCTTC
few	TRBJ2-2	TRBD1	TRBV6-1	CASSWTGFNTGELFF	TGTGCCAGCAGTTGGACAGGGTTTAACACCGGGGAGCTGTTTTTT
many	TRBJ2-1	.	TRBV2	CASSTQGGGQDSYNEQFF	TGTGCCAGCAGTACCCAGGGGGGGGGACAGGATTCCTACAATGAGCAGTTCTTC
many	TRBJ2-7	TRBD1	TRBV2	CASISDRVVYEQYF	TGTGCCAGCATTTCAGACAGGGTAGTCTACGAGCAGTACTTC
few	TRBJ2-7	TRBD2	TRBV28	CASSLSLAGGPSYEQYF	TGTGCCAGCAGTTTATCGTTAGCGGGAGGACCATCCTACGAGCAGTACTTC
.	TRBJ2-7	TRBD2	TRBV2	CASRAGDTAYEQYF	TGTGCCAGCAGAGCGGGGGACACCGCCTACGAGCAGTACTTC
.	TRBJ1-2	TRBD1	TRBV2	CASSEAGTGPIYDYTF	TGTGCCAGCAGTGAAGCGGGGACAGGACCGATCTATGACTACACCTTC
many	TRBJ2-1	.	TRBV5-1	CASSLAIDSYNEQFF	TGCGCCAGCAGCTTGGCCATCGACAGCTACAATGAGCAGTTCTTC
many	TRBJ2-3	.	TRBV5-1	CASSGGPIGSTDTQYF	TGCGCCAGCAGCGGCGGCCCAATCGGGAGCACAGATACGCAGTATTTT
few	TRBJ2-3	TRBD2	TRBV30	CAWERLAGRFTQYF	TGTGCCTGGGAAAGACTAGCGGGACGGTTCACGCAGTATTTT
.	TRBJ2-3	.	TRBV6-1	CASSDWVDIGSTDTQYF	TGTGCCAGCAGTGATTGGGTGGACATCGGGAGCACAGATACGCAGTATTTT
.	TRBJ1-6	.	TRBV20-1	CSANWGGGRSPLHF	TGCAGTGCTAATTGGGGAGGGGGGCGGTCACCCCTCCACTTT
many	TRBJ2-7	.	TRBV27	CASSWGASTYEQYF	TGTGCCAGCAGTTGGGGAGCTTCGACCTACGAGCAGTACTTC
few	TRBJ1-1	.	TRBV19	CASSILVNTEAFF	TGTGCCAGTAGTATTTTAGTGAACACTGAAGCTTTCTTT
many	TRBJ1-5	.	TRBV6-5	CASSYFGTESNQPQHF	TGTGCCAGCAGTTACTTTGGGACGGAAAGCAATCAGCCCCAGCATTTT
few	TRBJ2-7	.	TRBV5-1	CASSFQSPYEQYF	TGCGCCAGCAGCTTCCAATCCCCCTACGAGCAGTACTTC
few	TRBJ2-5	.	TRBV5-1	CASSLGGSGQETQYF	TGCGCCAGCAGCTTGGGAGGGTCCGGCCAAGAGACCCAGTACTTC
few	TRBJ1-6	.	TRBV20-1	CSARPSGGYYNSPLHF	TGCAGTGCTAGACCCAGCGGAGGTTACTATAATTCACCCCTCCACTTT
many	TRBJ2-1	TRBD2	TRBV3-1	CASSQVFSGIRNEQFF	TGTGCCAGCAGCCAAGTTTTCAGCGGGATAAGGAATGAGCAGTTCTTC
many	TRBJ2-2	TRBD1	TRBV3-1	CASRNGQGAGELFF	TGTGCCAGCAGGAACGGACAGGGGGCCGGGGAGCTGTTTTTT
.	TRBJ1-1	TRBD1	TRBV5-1	CASSLPGQGLTEAFF	TGCGCCAGCAGCCTGCCGGGACAGGGACTCACTGAAGCTTTCTTT
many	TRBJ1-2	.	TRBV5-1	CASSLVAPNYGYTF	TGCGCCAGCAGCTTGGTTGCACCTAACTATGGCTACACCTTC
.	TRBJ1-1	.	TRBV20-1	CSARDLYDSYNTEAFF	TGCAGTGCTAGAGACCTATATGACAGTTATAACACTGAAGCTTTCTTT